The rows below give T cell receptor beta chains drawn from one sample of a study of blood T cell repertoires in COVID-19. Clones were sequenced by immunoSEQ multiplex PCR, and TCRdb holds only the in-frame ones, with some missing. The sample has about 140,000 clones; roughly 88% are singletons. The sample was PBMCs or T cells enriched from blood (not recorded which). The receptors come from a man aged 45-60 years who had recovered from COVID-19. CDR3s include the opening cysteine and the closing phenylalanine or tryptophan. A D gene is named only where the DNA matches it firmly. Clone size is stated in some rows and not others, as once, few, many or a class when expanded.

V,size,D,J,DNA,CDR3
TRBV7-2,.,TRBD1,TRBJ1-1,TGTGCCAGCAGCCCGAGGGGGCCCCTGAACACTGAAGCTTTCTTT,CASSPRGPLNTEAFF
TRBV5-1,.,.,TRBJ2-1,TGCGCCAGCAGCCTGACAGGCTACAATGAGCAGTTCTTC,CASSLTGYNEQFF
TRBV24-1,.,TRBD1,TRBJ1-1,TGTGCCACCAGCAGGACAGGGGAGAACACTGAAGCTTTCTTT,CATSRTGENTEAFF
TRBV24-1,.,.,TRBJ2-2,TGTGCCACCAGTGCGACAGCCCCGGGGGAGCTGTTTTTT,CATSATAPGELFF
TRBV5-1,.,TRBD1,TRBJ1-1,TGCGCCAGCAGCCGACAGACAGGGGGCAACACTGAAGCTTTCTTT,CASSRQTGGNTEAFF
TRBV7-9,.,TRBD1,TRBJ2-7,TGTGCCAGCACGCCTTTGAGCGGACAGGAGGAGCAGTACTTC,CASTPLSGQEEQYF
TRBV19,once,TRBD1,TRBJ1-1,TGTGCCAGTATCGCACAACAGGGGGGGACTGAAGCTTTCTTT,CASIAQQGGTEAFF
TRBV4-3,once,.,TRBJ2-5,TGCGCCAGCAGCGAATATCCCCCCCCAAATCCTTGGAGCCAGTACTTC,CASSEYPPPNPWSQYF
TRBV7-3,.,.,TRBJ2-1,TGTGCCAGCAGCCCCTCGCTATACAATGAGCAGTTCTTC,CASSPSLYNEQFF
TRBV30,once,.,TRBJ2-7,TGTGCCTGGAGTGTCCCGGGTAACGAGCAGTACTTC,CAWSVPGNEQYF
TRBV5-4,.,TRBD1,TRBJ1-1,TGTGCCAGCAGCTTCCCAGGGGGGACCCGCGAAGCTTTCTTT,CASSFPGGTREAFF
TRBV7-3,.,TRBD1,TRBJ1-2,TGTGCCAGCAGCTCTACCCCAGGACAGGGAGCCCCTGGCTACACCTTC,CASSSTPGQGAPGYTF
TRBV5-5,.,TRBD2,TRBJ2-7,TGTGCCAGCAGCTTGGCAACATCTAGCGGCAGCTCCTACGAGCAGTACTTC,CASSLATSSGSSYEQYF
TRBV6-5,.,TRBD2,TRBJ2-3,TGTGCCAGTACTAGCGGGGAAGTCGATACGCAGTATTTT,CASTSGEVDTQYF
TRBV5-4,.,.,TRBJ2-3,TGTGCCAGCAGTCAGGGCCCCAAAGCCCCTAGCACAGATACGCAGTATTTT,CASSQGPKAPSTDTQYF
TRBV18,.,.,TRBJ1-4,TGTGCCAGCTCCCCCCCCGGCCCAAGGGGGGAAAAACTGTTTTTT,CASSPPGPRGEKLFF
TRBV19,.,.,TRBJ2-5,TGTGCCAGTAGTATACGAGCCAGGGGGCAAAGTAGCGGGAGAAGGGAGACCCAGTACTTC,CASSIRARGQSSGRRETQYF
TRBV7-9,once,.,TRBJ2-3,TGTGCCAGCAGCACACAGGGTATGGATACGCAGTATTTT,CASSTQGMDTQYF
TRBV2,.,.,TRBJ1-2,TGTGCCAGCAGCAACCTCCAGGGTATTGACGGCTACACCTTC,CASSNLQGIDGYTF
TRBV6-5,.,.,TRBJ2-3,TGTGCCAGCCACGGAGGGGCCACCAGCACAGATACGCAGTATTTT,CASHGGATSTDTQYF
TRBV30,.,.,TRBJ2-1,TGTGCCTTGACGGCGGCTCTAAATGAGCAGTTCTTC,CALTAALNEQFF
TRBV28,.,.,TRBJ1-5,TGTGCCAGCAGTTTGGGGCATCAGCCCCAGCATTTT,CASSLGHQPQHF
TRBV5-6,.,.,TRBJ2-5,TGTGCCAGCAGCTTTTATCAGAAAGAGACCCAGTACTTC,CASSFYQKETQYF
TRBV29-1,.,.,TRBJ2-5,TGCAGCGTCACAGGGCTACTGAATATGGAGACCCAGTACTTC,CSVTGLLNMETQYF
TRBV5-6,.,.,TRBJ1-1,TGTGCCAGCAGCCCGGGACCCGGAAGGAGGGACACTGAAGCTTTCTTT,CASSPGPGRRDTEAFF
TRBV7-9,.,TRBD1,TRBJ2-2,TGTGCCAGCAGCTACAGGGGGAACACCGGGGAGCTGTTTTTT,CASSYRGNTGELFF
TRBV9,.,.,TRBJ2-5,TGTGCCAGCAGCGTACATGGGCAGATCCAAGAGACCCAGTACTTC,CASSVHGQIQETQYF
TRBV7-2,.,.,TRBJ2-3,TGTGCCAGCAGCTCCACGGTAGGGGGAGAAGATACGCAGTATTTT,CASSSTVGGEDTQYF
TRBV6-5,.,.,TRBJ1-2,TGTGCCAGCCAAGGGGGGGGTGGCTACACCTTC,CASQGGGGYTF
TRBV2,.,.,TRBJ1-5,TGTGCCAGCAGTGGAGGTGCTGGTCAGCCCCAGCATTTT,CASSGGAGQPQHF
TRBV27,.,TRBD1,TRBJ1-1,TGTGCCAGCAGTAGGGACAGGGCAAGGGCTGAAGCTTTCTTT,CASSRDRARAEAFF
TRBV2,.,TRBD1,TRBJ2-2,TGTGCCAGCAGCGGAAGGACAGGAGGGAACACCGGGGAGCTGTTTTTT,CASSGRTGGNTGELFF
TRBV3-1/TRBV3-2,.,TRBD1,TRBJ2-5,TGTGCCAGCAGCCAAGGCACAGGGGAGGAGACCCAGTACTTC,CASSQGTGEETQYF
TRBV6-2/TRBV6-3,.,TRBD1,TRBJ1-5,TGTGCCAGCAGCCCGTTGGACAGGGTTTATCAGCCCCAGCATTTT,CASSPLDRVYQPQHF
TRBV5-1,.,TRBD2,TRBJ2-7,TGCGCCAGCAGCCTCGGACTAGCGGGAGGAACCACTGCATGGGCGCAGTACTTC,CASSLGLAGGTTAWAQYF
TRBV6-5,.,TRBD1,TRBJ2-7,TGTGCCAGCAGAACGCACGGGACAGCAAGCTACGAGCAGTACTTC,CASRTHGTASYEQYF
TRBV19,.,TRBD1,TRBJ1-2,TGTGCCAGTAGACGACAGGGGGCGGGCTATGGCTACACCTTC,CASRRQGAGYGYTF
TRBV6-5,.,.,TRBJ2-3,TGTGCCAGCAGTTACTCGGTCAGGAGCACAGATACGCAGTATTTT,CASSYSVRSTDTQYF
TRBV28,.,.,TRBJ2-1,TGTGCCAGCGGTAAGACTAGGCCTAGGGGTGAGCAGTTCTTC,CASGKTRPRGEQFF
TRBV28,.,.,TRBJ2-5,TGTGCCAGCAGTGTCCAGGGATTTGGTCGGAGGGGCGGTAAGACCCAGTACTTC,CASSVQGFGRRGGKTQYF
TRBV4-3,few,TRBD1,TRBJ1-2,TGCGCCAGCAGCCAAGATCTGGTTGGTGGAACAGGGGGAGGCTACACCTTC,CASSQDLVGGTGGGYTF
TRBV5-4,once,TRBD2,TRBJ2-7,TGTGCCAGCAGCTCATTAGCGGGAGGAGACTACGAGCAGTACTTC,CASSSLAGGDYEQYF
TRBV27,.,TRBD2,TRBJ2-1,TGTGCCAGCAGCGACCTCGGACTAGGGCTGGGCGATGAGCAGTTCTTC,CASSDLGLGLGDEQFF
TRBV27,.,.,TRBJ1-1,TGTGCCAGCAATCCCCTGTCCCGTAACACTGAAGCTTTCTTT,CASNPLSRNTEAFF
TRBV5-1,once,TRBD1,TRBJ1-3,TGCGCCAGCAGCTTAGGGACAGAGACTGGAAACACCATATATTTT,CASSLGTETGNTIYF
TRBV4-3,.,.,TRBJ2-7,TGCGCCAGCCGAGCGGAGCCCTACGAGCAGTACTTC,CASRAEPYEQYF
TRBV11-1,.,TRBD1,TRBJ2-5,TGTGCCAGCAGCTTAGAACAGGGGGCCGAGACCCAGTACTTC,CASSLEQGAETQYF
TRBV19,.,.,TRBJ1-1,TGTGCCAGCCAACTAAGGAGCAACACTGAAGCTTTCTTT,CASQLRSNTEAFF
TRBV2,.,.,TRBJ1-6,TGTGCCAGCACTCCCGGGACACCCTCCACCTATAATTCACCCCTCCACTTT,CASTPGTPSTYNSPLHF
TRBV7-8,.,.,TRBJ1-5,TGTGCCAGCAGCTCGCAGGGTGGTCAGCCCCAGCATTTT,CASSSQGGQPQHF
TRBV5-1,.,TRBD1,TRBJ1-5,TGCGCCAGCAGCCTGACAGGGGGCCCCAATCAGCCCCAGCATTTT,CASSLTGGPNQPQHF
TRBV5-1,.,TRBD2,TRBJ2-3,TGCGCCAGCAGCTCGACTAGCGGGGGGTCCACAGATACGCAGTATTTT,CASSSTSGGSTDTQYF
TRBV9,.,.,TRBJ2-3,TGTGCCAGCAGCCCCGCTGCGGGGTATACGCAGTATTTT,CASSPAAGYTQYF
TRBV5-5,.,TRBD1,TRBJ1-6,TGTGCCAGCAGCCCCGGGGACAGTTATAATTCACCCCTCCACTTT,CASSPGDSYNSPLHF
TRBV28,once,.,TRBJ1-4,TGTGCCAGCAGTTTAACTCAGGGGTCGGGTGAAAAACTGTTTTTT,CASSLTQGSGEKLFF
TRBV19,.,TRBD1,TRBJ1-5,TGTGCCAGTAGCCAGGGGGCGGTTAATCAGCCCCAGCATTTT,CASSQGAVNQPQHF
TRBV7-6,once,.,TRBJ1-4,TGTGCCAGCAGCCGCCCTGCTAAAGGGAGTAATGAAAAACTGTTTTTT,CASSRPAKGSNEKLFF